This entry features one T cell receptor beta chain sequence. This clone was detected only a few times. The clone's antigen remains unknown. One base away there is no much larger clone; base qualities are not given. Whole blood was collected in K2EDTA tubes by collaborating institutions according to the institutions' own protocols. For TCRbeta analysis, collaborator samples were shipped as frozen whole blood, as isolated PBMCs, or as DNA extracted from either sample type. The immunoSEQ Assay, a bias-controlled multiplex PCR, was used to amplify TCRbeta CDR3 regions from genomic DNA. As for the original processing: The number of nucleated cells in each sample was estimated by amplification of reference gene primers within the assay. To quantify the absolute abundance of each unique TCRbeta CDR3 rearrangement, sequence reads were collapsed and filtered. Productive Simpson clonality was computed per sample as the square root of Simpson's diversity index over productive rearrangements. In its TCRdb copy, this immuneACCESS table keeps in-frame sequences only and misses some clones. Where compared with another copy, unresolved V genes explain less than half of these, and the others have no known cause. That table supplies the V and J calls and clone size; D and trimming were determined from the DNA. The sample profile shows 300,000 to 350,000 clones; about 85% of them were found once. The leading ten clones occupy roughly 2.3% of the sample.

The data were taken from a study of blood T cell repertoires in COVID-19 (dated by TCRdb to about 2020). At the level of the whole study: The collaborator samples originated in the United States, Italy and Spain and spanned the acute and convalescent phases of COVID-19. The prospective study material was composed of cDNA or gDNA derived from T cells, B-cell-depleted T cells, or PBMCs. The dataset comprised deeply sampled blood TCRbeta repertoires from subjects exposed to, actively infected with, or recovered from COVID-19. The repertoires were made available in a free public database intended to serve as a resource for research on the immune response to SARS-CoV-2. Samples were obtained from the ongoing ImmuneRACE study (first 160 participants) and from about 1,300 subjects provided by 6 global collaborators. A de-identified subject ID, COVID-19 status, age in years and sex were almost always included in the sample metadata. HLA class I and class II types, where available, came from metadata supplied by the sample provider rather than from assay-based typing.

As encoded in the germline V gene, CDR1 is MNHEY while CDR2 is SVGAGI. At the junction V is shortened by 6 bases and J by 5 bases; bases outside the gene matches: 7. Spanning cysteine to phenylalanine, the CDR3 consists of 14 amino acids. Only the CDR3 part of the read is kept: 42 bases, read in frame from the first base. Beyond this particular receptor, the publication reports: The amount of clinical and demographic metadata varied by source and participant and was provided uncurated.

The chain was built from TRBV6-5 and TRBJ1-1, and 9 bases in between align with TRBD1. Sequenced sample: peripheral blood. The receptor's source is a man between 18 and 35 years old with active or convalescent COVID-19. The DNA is TGTGCCAGCAGCCAGTACAGGGGGCGGACTGAAGCTTTCTTT. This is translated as CASSQYRGRTEAFF.